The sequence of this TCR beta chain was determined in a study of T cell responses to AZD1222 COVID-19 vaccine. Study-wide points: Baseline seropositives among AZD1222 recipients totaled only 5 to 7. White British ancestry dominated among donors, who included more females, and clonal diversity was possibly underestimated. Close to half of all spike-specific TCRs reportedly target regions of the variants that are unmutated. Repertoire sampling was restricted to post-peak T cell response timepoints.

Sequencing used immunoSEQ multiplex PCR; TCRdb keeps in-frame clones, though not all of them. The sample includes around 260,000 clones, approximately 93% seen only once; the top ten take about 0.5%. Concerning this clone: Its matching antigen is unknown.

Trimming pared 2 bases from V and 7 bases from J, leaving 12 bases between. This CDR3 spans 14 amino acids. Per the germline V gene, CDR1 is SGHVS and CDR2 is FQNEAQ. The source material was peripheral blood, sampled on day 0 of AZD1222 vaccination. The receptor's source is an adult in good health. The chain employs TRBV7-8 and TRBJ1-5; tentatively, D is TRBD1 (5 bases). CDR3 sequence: CASSLPGIEQPQHF. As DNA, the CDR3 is TGTGCCAGCAGCTTACCAGGGATAGAGCAGCCCCAGCATTTT. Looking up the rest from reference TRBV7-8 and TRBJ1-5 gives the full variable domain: GAGVSQSPRYKVAKRGQDVALRCDPISGHVSLFWYQQALGQGPEFLTYFQNEAQLDKSGLPSDRFFAERPEGSVSTLKIQRTQQEDSAVYLCASSLPGIEQPQHFGDGTRLSIL.